The clone carrying this T cell receptor beta chain was found many times. Its specificity is not known. These data are taken from a study of T cells in Graves' hyperthyroidism and ophthalmopathy. Overall study findings and caveats: Blood also showed most of the thyroid clonotypes that were expanded above 0.001.

Diagnoses were made from clinical symptoms, serum measures (thyroxine and TRAb), thyroid ultrasound and orbital computed tomography. The length of the CDR3 is 14 residues. V was clipped by 0 bases and J by 3 bases, with 10 bases between them. CDR1 SQVTM and CDR2 ANQGSEA come from the germline V gene. There were TCR beta CDR3 regions amplified from RNA transcripts. A set of HTBI primers served as the primers for a first-round RT-PCR of the TCR CDR3. MiXCR was run by TCRdb on the multiplex PCR reads, yielding one entry per CDR3 protein. Of about 610,000 distinct CDR3 sequences detected, about 45% appear once; the ten largest clones hold more than 7.5%.

This TCR was sampled from a young woman with Graves' hyperthyroidism. This chain joins TRBV29-1 and TRBJ2-3, with D hard to call. The material sequenced was peripheral blood or thyroid tissue (not recorded which). In DNA form, the CDR3 reads TGCAGCGTTGAAGATTACGTACGGACAGATACGCAGTATTTT. It codes for CSVEDYVRTDTQYF.